These 14 T cell receptor beta chains were all obtained from the same sample, sequenced in a study of T cell clonotyping in hematopoietic cell transplantation. Clones were sequenced by immunoSEQ multiplex PCR, and TCRdb holds only the in-frame ones, with some missing. The data show some 6,300 clones, around nine tenths seen once. The input for sequencing was peripheral blood mononuclear cells, taken 100 days after allogeneic stem cell transplant. Every receptor here comes from a female patient in her thirties or forties who had an allogeneic stem cell transplant from a related donor, so the T cells may come from the graft donor. Some clones in this sample may be carry-over from other donors' samples.

This clone has only one observation. This chain connects TRBV10-1 to TRBJ2-1; D could derive from TRBD1 or TRBD2 (5 bases each). The CDR3 has 16 amino acids. Germline lookup yields CDR1 WNHNN and CDR2 SYGVQD (reference sequence). Trimming pared 4 bases from V and 0 bases from J, leaving 13 bases between. The CDR3 bases are TGCGCCAGCAGTGGGGAGACAGCACACTCCTACAATGAGCAGTTCTTC. Amino acids: CASSGETAHSYNEQFF.

CDR3 sequence: CAWDRGVNEQYF. For the CDR3, the DNA is TGTGCCTGGGACAGGGGGGTCAACGAGCAGTACTTC. The genes are TRBV30 and TRBJ2-7; TRBD1 aligns across 9 bases. The CDR3 contains 12 residues. The germline V gene encodes CDR1 GTSNPN and CDR2 SVGIG (reference sequence). The trim removed 5 bases at V and 5 bases at J, leaving 4 bases unmatched. The variable domain in full, with the rest retrieved from reference TRBV30 and TRBJ2-7, is SQTIHQWPATLVQPVGSPLSLECTVEGTSNPNLYWYRQAAGRGLQLLFYSVGIGQISSEVPQNLSASRPQDRQFILSSKKLLLSDSGFYLCAWDRGVNEQYFGPGTRLTVT.

The chain couples TRBV11-2 to TRBJ1-1; no definite D call. Germline values: CDR1 SGHAT, CDR2 FQNNGV. The CDR3 has 14 residues. Between the trimmed V and J ends, which lost 1 base and 5 bases, there was a span of 11 bases. Here the CDR3 reads CASSLATRGTEAFF. The CDR3, as DNA: TGTGCCAGCAGCTTAGCCACCCGAGGGACTGAAGCTTTCTTT. Looking up the rest from reference TRBV11-2 and TRBJ1-1 gives the full variable domain: EAGVAQSPRYKIIEKRQSVAFWCNPISGHATLYWYQQILGQGPKLLIQFQNNGVVDDSQLPKDRFSAERLKGVDSTLKIQPAKLEDSAVYLCASSLATRGTEAFFGQGTRLTVV.

The DNA of the CDR3 is TGCGCCAGCAGCCAACCGGGACTAGCGGGGGGCACCTACGAGCAGTACTTC. Its protein product is CASSQPGLAGGTYEQYF. This chain links TRBV4-1 with TRBJ2-7; 15 nucleotides line up with TRBD2. CDR3 length equals 17 residues. The J segment lost 2 bases and the V segment lost 2 bases, leaving 4 bases of the junction unmatched. Germline CDR1 is MGHRA and CDR2 is YSYEKL.

The rearrangement links TRBV28 to TRBJ2-3; 10 bases line up with TRBD1. Germline V gene data show CDR1 as MDHEN and CDR2 as SYDVKM. The length of the CDR3 is 15 residues. The V gene end was trimmed by 5 bases and the J gene end by 4 bases; junction bases not matched to a gene: 6. CDR3 DNA sequence: TGTGCCAGCAGTCTAGGGACAGGGGAGTCAGATACGCAGTATTTT. As protein: CASSLGTGESDTQYF.

The chain recombines TRBV6-1 with TRBJ2-7; TRBD2 agrees at 8 bases. The germline V gene encodes CDR1 MNHNS and CDR2 SASEGT. CDR3 length: 15 residues. Trimming cost V 2 bases and J 1 base; bases outside gene matches: 4. This chain's CDR3 is CASSEFASGSYEQYF. CDR3 in DNA: TGTGCCAGCAGTGAATTCGCTAGCGGGTCCTACGAGCAGTACTTC.

The chain couples TRBV5-1 to TRBJ2-3; D not certain. V lost 0 bases to trimming and J lost 1 base, with 15 bases between them. CDR3 length: 17 residues. Germline V gives CDR1 SGHRS, CDR2 YFSETQ. The CDR3 protein is CASSLVVGKWGTDTQYF. The DNA of the CDR3 is TGCGCCAGCAGCTTGGTGGTGGGAAAATGGGGCACAGATACGCAGTATTTT.

The chain joins TRBV27 to TRBJ2-1; tentatively, D is TRBD1 or TRBD2 (5 bases each). This CDR3 comprises 14 residues. The V gene's germline CDR1 is MNHEY and CDR2 SMNVEV (reference sequence). Trimming left V 2 bases short and J 5 bases short, with 10 bases between. The CDR3: CASSLQGVNNEQFF. The CDR3 DNA reads as TGTGCCAGCAGTTTACAGGGAGTGAACAATGAGCAGTTCTTC.

This clone was seen a single time. The rearrangement uses TRBV7-2 and TRBJ2-3; D is possibly TRBD2 (5 bases). The CDR3 is 15 amino acids. V lost 2 bases and J 4 bases, leaving 13 bases between the germline ends. The germline V gene encodes CDR1 SGHTA and CDR2 FQGNSA. CDR3 in amino acids: CASSLKAGGSDTQYF. In DNA, the CDR3 is TGTGCCAGCAGCTTAAAGGCTGGAGGCTCAGATACGCAGTATTTT.

V usage is TRBV25-1 and J usage is TRBJ2-5; D is perhaps TRBD2 (7 bases). The CDR3 consists of 18 residues. Germline V gives CDR1 MGHDK, CDR2 SYGVNS. With 5 bases removed from V and 5 bases from J, the gap between germline ends came to 27 bases. The CDR3 DNA follows: TGTGCCAGCAGTTTCCCGTTGGTAGGGGGAGGGCCGGGGGAGACCCAGTACTTC. This translates into CASSFPLVGGGPGETQYF.

The chain carries TRBV28 and TRBJ1-5; D is uncertain. Germline V lookup: CDR1 MDHEN, CDR2 SYDVKM. The CDR3 is made up of 14 amino acids. V gave up 6 bases and J gave up 9 bases, with 18 bases separating them. DNA for the CDR3: TGTGCCAGCAGGGATCAGGAGGTCCCGGGGCCCCAGCATTTT. As protein: CASRDQEVPGPQHF.

V and J are TRBV7-2 and TRBJ1-2; D uncertain. Trimming shortened V by 0 bases and J by 4 bases, and 6 bases separated the two germline ends. The germline V gene has CDR1 SGHTA and CDR2 FQGNSA. This CDR3 has 13 residues. DNA of the CDR3: TGTGCCAGCAGCTTAGCCTCAGCCTATGGCTACACCTTC. The encoded protein is CASSLASAYGYTF.

This sequence joins TRBV15 and TRBJ2-7, with a possible D match to TRBD2 (5 bases). Germline-derived CDR1 and CDR2 are LNHNV and YYDKDF (reference sequence). V lost 1 base to trimming and J lost 2 bases, with 12 bases between them. The CDR3 contains 15 residues. For the CDR3, the DNA is TGTGCCACCAGCAGAGGCCGGGGTAGTGCCTACGAGCAGTACTTC. This gives the protein CATSRGRGSAYEQYF.

The J gene is TRBJ2-2, the V gene TRBV11-3; TRBD2 matches at 7 bases. V dropped 4 bases and J dropped 2; count of bases not matched to a gene: 4. Germline V gene lookup returns CDR1 SGHNT and CDR2 YENEEA. The CDR3 is made up of 15 amino acids. CDR3 in amino acids: CASSSGTTNTGELFF. The DNA for the CDR3 is TGTGCCAGCAGCTCAGGGACTACCAACACCGGGGAGCTGTTTTTT.